The 18 T cell receptor beta chains reported below all come from one sample, sequenced in a study of cytomegalovirus exposure and HLA in healthy donors. PCR amplification relied on 60 Vbeta primers (plus 13 Jbeta primers). Clones were sequenced by immunoSEQ multiplex PCR, and TCRdb holds only the in-frame ones, with some missing. The sample totals some 72,000 clones. The sequenced material came from PBMCs. These receptor sequences come from a man in his thirties or forties in good health and CMV-seronegative.

V gene TRBV6-5 combines with J gene TRBJ2-5; a possible D gene is TRBD1 (6 bases). The DNA end is a closer match to TRBJ2-7, so the J assignment may be wrong. The length of the CDR3 is 14 residues. CDR1 MNHEY and CDR2 SVGAGI come from the germline V gene. In nucleotides, the CDR3 is TGTGCCAGCAGGCGCCGGGACATCCCCTACGAGCAGTACTTC. Residues: CASRRRDIPYEQYF.

V gene TRBV4-1 combines with J gene TRBJ2-5; possibly TRBD1 for D (6 bases). CDR3 length: 14 amino acids. V gave up 4 bases and J gave up 5 bases, with 14 bases separating them. Germline CDR1 reads MGHRA; CDR2 reads YSYEKL. CDR3 region: CASSRGPVGETQYF. CDR3 in DNA: TGCGCCAGCAGCCGGGGGCCGGTGGGGGAGACCCAGTACTTC.

The chain combines TRBV4-2 with TRBJ2-1, with 7 positions matching TRBD2. Germline V gives CDR1 LGHNA, CDR2 YNFKEQ. The CDR3 has 15 residues. J gave up 3 bases and V 2 bases, and 4 bases lay outside the gene matches. In DNA, the CDR3 is TGTGCCAGCAGCCAAAGGGACTACGACTACAATGAGCAGTTCTTC. This sequence encodes CASSQRDYDYNEQFF.

The chain joins TRBV19 to TRBJ1-5, with 8 bases fitting TRBD1. The germline V gene has CDR1 LNHDA and CDR2 SQIVND (reference sequence). V shed 8 bases and J 5 bases; nucleotides not matched to a gene: 8. This CDR3 has 14 residues. CDR3 sequence reads: CASLAGGEDQPQHF. Written as DNA, the CDR3 is TGTGCCAGTCTCGCAGGGGGCGAGGATCAGCCCCAGCATTTT.

The V call is TRBV4-1, the J call TRBJ1-2; TRBD1 is a possible D gene (5 bases). Germline V gives CDR1 MGHRA, CDR2 YSYEKL. The V end was cut by 1 base, the J end by 8 bases, with 14 bases between. The CDR3 length is 14 residues. Here the CDR3 reads CASSQGPGRQGYTF. CDR3 coding DNA: TGCGCCAGCAGCCAAGGCCCAGGGCGTCAGGGCTACACCTTC.

The chain carries TRBV6-6 and TRBJ1-5; D may be TRBD1 (6 bases). The CDR3 runs to 15 residues. Germline assignment: CDR1 MNHNY and CDR2 SVGAGI (reference sequence). Trimming shortened V by 6 bases and J by 0 bases, and 12 bases separated the two germline ends. The CDR3 sequence is CASSRQGRSNQPQHF. The CDR3 DNA reads TGTGCCAGCAGCCGTCAGGGGCGTAGCAATCAGCCCCAGCATTTT.

The V gene is TRBV29-1, the J gene TRBJ2-7, with D possibly TRBD1 on 6 matching bases. The CDR3 covers 15 residues. V was trimmed by 0 bases and J by 5 bases, leaving 17 bases between them. Germline V gene sequence: CDR1 SQVTM, CDR2 ANQGSEA. CDR3: CSVEEGATGLNEQYF. The DNA for the CDR3 is TGCAGCGTTGAAGAAGGGGCGACAGGTCTAAACGAGCAGTACTTC.

The chain is built from TRBV5-1 and TRBJ2-2; no firm D call. V was clipped by 1 base and J by 0 bases, with 7 bases between them. Germline V lookup: CDR1 SGHRS, CDR2 YFSETQ. The CDR3 has 15 amino acids. The CDR3 nucleotides are TGCGCCAGCAGCTTGATCTCCTCGAACACCGGGGAGCTGTTTTTT. It specifies CASSLISSNTGELFF.

V and J are TRBV6-1 and TRBJ1-5; 9 bases agree with TRBD1. V was pared by 3 bases and J by 7 bases, with 7 bases of the junction left unmatched. The CDR3 loop spans 15 amino acids. Germline assignment: CDR1 MNHNS and CDR2 SASEGT. The CDR3 loop reads CASSDMTGGQQPQHF. CDR3 nucleotides: TGTGCCAGCAGTGATATGACAGGGGGGCAACAGCCCCAGCATTTT.

CDR3 protein: CASRDIGNTIYF. DNA for the CDR3: TGTGCCAGCCGGGACATTGGAAACACCATATATTTT. J is TRBJ1-3 and V is TRBV19; D perhaps matches TRBD1 (6 bases). The CDR3 is 12 residues long. CDR1 LNHDA and CDR2 SQIVND come from the germline V gene (reference sequence). V was shortened by 9 bases and J by 3 bases, with 9 bases between the two germline ends.

This chain joins TRBV11-3 and TRBJ1-1, with D possibly being TRBD1 (6 bases). The CDR3 runs to 18 residues. V was pared by 5 bases and J by 0 bases, with 22 bases between. Germline V gives CDR1 SGHNT, CDR2 YENEEA. The CDR3 loop reads CASSLRPINREVNTEAFF. CDR3 nucleotide sequence: TGTGCCAGCAGCCTACGACCCATAAACAGGGAAGTGAACACTGAAGCTTTCTTT.

Comment on this clone: The sample has other DNA sequences that encode this CDR3 too. The genes are TRBV6-1 and TRBJ2-5, with 8 positions matching TRBD2. CDR1 is MNHNS, CDR2 SASEGT, per germline. After removal of 0 bases from V and 4 bases from J, the junction contained 4 bases not matched to a gene. This CDR3 is built from 15 residues. For the CDR3, the DNA is TGTGCCAGCAGTGAAGCGTCGGGGGGGTTAGAGACCCAGTACTTC. Encoded protein: CASSEASGGLETQYF.

The gene calls are TRBV18 and TRBJ1-3, with 12 bases matching TRBD1. CDR3 size: 15 residues. CDR1 and CDR2 (germline): KGHSH, LQKENI. Trimming at V came to 6 bases and at J to 5 bases, leaving 5 bases not matched to a gene. CDR3 in amino acids: CASSHRDRGRNTIYF. CDR3 sequence (DNA): TGTGCCAGCTCCCACCGGGACAGGGGGCGAAACACCATATATTTT.

With respect to this clone: At one of its ends the junction is not consistent with the germline gene, which may arise from a read error. The same CDR3 is also encoded by other DNA sequences in this sample. The chain recombines TRBV18 with TRBJ2-3, with 10 bases aligning to TRBD2. This CDR3 has 15 residues. In germline, CDR1 is KGHSH, CDR2 LQKENI. The CDR3 here is CASSPLAGSTDTQYF. The CDR3 DNA sequence: TGTGCCAGCTCCCCACTAGCGGGGAGCACAGATACGCAGTATTTT.

The rearrangement uses TRBV5-1 and TRBJ2-7; the match to TRBD2 covers 8 bases. V was clipped by 1 base and J by 0 bases; unmatched bases: 0. The germline CDR1 and CDR2 sequences are SGHRS and YFSETQ. CDR3 length: 14 residues. CDR3: CASSLSGSSYEQYF. The DNA of the CDR3 is TGCGCCAGCAGCTTGAGCGGGAGCTCCTACGAGCAGTACTTC. The whole variable domain, filled in from reference TRBV5-1 and TRBJ2-7, reads KAGVTQTPRYLIKTRGQQVTLSCSPISGHRSVSWYQQTPGQGLQFLFEYFSETQRNKGNFPGRFSGRQFSNSRSEMNVSTLELGDSALYLCASSLSGSSYEQYFGPGTRLTVT.

V is TRBV28 and J is TRBJ2-7; D not resolved. The CDR3 is made up of 11 amino acids. The germline V gene encodes CDR1 MDHEN and CDR2 SYDVKM. V gave up 2 bases and J gave up 3 bases, with 2 bases separating them. In DNA, the CDR3 is TGTGCCAGCAGTTTACTCTACGAGCAGTACTTC. It yields the protein CASSLLYEQYF.

The chain joins TRBV5-6 to TRBJ1-4, with D uncertain. This CDR3 is built from 13 residues. Germline loops: CDR1 SGHDT, CDR2 YYEEEE. V lost 0 bases to trimming and J lost 7 bases, with 7 bases between them. The CDR3: CASSLERGEKLFF. The CDR3 region has the DNA TGTGCCAGCAGCTTGGAGCGGGGTGAAAAACTGTTTTTT.

The chain has TRBV6-6 and TRBJ2-5, with 8 bases matching TRBD2. With 4 bases clipped from V and 5 bases from J, the junction kept 6 bases outside the gene matches. CDR1 is MNHNY, CDR2 SVGAGI, per germline (reference sequence). CDR3 length equals 14 residues. The CDR3 nucleotides are TGTGCCAGCAGTTCGGGCCCGGGGGGGGAGACCCAGTACTTC. As protein: CASSSGPGGETQYF.